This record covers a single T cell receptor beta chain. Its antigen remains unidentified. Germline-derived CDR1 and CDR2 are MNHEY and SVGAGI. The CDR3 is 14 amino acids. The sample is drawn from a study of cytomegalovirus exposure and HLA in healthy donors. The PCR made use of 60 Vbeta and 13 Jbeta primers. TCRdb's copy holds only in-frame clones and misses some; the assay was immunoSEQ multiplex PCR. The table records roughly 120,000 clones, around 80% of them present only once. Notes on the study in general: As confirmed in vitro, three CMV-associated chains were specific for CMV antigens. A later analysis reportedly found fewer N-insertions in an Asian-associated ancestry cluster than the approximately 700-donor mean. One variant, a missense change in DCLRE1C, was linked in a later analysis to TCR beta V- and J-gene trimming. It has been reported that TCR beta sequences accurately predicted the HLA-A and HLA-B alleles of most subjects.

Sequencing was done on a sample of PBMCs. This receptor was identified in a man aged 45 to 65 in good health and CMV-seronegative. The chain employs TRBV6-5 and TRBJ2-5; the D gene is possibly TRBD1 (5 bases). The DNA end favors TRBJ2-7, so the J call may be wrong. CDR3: CASSIRQGLSEQYF. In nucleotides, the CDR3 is TGTGCCAGCAGCATCCGGCAGGGTCTCAGCGAGCAGTACTTC.